These 25 T cell receptor beta chains were sequenced from one sample in a study of early T cells in non-severe SARS-CoV-2 infection. MiXCR was run by TCRdb on the 5' RACE reads, yielding one entry per CDR3 protein. Counted here are roughly 40,000 distinct CDR3 sequences, over 4% occurring once; the ten biggest clones make up less than 6%. Specimen: whole blood. The receptor set was obtained from an adult who was a healthcare worker with PCR-confirmed SARS-CoV-2 infection or an uninfected control (not recorded which).

This clonotype was observed at least ten times. The CDR3 bases are TGTGCCAGCAGTGAAGAAGGGACCGGGGGAAACATTCAGTACTTC. Encoded protein: CASSEEGTGGNIQYF. The chain combines TRBV2 with TRBJ2-4, with D possibly matching TRBD2 (6 bases). Deletions cut 1 base from V and 6 bases from J, with 13 bases between. CDR3 size: 15 residues. CDR1 is SNHLY and CDR2 is FYNNEI in the germline V gene.

This clonotype was seen only a few times. The V and J genes are TRBV5-6 and TRBJ2-3; 11 positions match TRBD2. Germline values: CDR1 SGHDT, CDR2 YYEEEE. V gave up 4 bases and J gave up 5 bases; unmatched junction bases: 9. The CDR3 is 16 residues long. The DNA for the CDR3 is TGTGCCAGCAGCCGCCCGGGACTAGCGGATCAAGATACGCAGTATTTT. It yields the protein CASSRPGLADQDTQYF.

Many counts were recorded for this clonotype. The rearrangement links TRBV12-3 or TRBV12-4 to TRBJ1-1, with 7 bases matching TRBD1. V trimming: 2 bases; J trimming: 0 bases; junction bases outside the gene matches: 12. The CDR3 has 18 amino acids. The CDR3 coding sequence is TGTGCCAGCAGTTTAACAATGGGACAGAGGGTCATGAACACTGAAGCTTTCTTT. Translated, it gives CASSLTMGQRVMNTEAFF.

This clonotype was recorded at least ten times. The chain combines TRBV9 with TRBJ2-1, with 13 bases aligning to TRBD2. CDR3 length equals 18 residues. Trimming cost V 3 bases and J 2 bases; bases outside gene matches: 8. Germline CDR1 reads SGDLS; CDR2 reads YYNGEE. The DNA of the CDR3 is TGTGCCAGCAGCGCGAGGGGGACTAGCGGGACCACCTACAATGAGCAGTTCTTC. As protein: CASSARGTSGTTYNEQFF.

This clonotype has at least ten counts. CDR3 amino acids: CASGPGGGHVDEQYF. CDR3 nucleotide sequence: TGTGCCAGCGGGCCAGGAGGGGGGCATGTCGACGAGCAGTACTTC. The rearrangement uses TRBV28 and TRBJ2-7; D assignment may be TRBD1 or TRBD2 (6 bases each). V was cut by 8 bases and J by 5 bases, with 22 bases left in between. CDR3 length equals 15 residues. Per germline, CDR1 MDHEN and CDR2 SYDVKM.

This chain connects TRBV10-1 to TRBJ2-2, with a weak D call TRBD2 (8 bases). CDR1 WNHNN and CDR2 SYGVQD come from the germline V gene (reference sequence). With 4 bases removed from V and 2 bases from J, the gap between germline ends came to 23 bases. The CDR3 spans 19 residues. CDR3 in DNA: TGCGCCAGCAGTGGAAGGGGGCAAAAACTAGCGGATAACACCGGGGAGCTGTTTTTT. This translates into CASSGRGQKLADNTGELFF.

The J gene is TRBJ1-1, the V gene TRBV19, with D perhaps TRBD1 (5 bases). There are 14 residues in the CDR3. Germline CDR1 LNHDA, CDR2 SQIVND (reference sequence). V was pared by 4 bases and J by 0 bases, with 9 bases between. CDR3 region: CASSTGLMNTEAFF. The CDR3 DNA reads TGTGCCAGTAGTACGGGACTCATGAACACTGAAGCTTTCTTT.

This sequence joins TRBV7-2 and TRBJ2-5; D perhaps matches TRBD2 (6 bases). Trimming stripped 5 bases from V and 1 base from J, with 8 bases between. Germline CDR1 and CDR2: SGHTA and FQGNSA. The CDR3 spans 13 residues. Here the CDR3 DNA reads TGTGCCAGCAGCCGGGACTTCCAAGAGACCCAGTACTTC. This encodes CASSRDFQETQYF.

This clonotype was counted ten times or more. The gene calls are TRBV7-2 and TRBJ2-7; D is undetermined. This CDR3 is 15 amino acids long. Trimming removed 3 bases from V and 2 bases from J, with 14 bases in between. Germline CDR1 SGHTA, CDR2 FQGNSA. Here the CDR3 DNA reads TGTGCCAGCAGCTTCTTAGAGAGGCCAACCTACGAGCAGTACTTC. Encoded protein: CASSFLERPTYEQYF.

This clonotype has at least ten counts. The chain recombines TRBV6-6 with TRBJ2-4, with unresolved D. The CDR3 has 12 residues. The ends were cut back, 6 bases at V and 5 bases at J, with 8 bases in the middle. Germline CDR1 and CDR2: MNHNY and SVGAGI (reference sequence). The CDR3 spells CASSLDQNIQYF. The CDR3 coding sequence is TGTGCCAGCAGCCTCGATCAAAACATTCAGTACTTC.

This clonotype was seen only a few times. V and J are TRBV3-1 and TRBJ1-1; 8 nucleotides line up with TRBD1. In germline, CDR1 is LGHDT, CDR2 YNNKEL (reference sequence). There are 14 residues in the CDR3. J was trimmed by 5 bases and V by 4 bases; bases with no gene match: 6. In DNA form, the CDR3 reads TGTGCCAGCAGCCCTTACAGGGGGAGGACTGAAGCTTTCTTT. It codes for CASSPYRGRTEAFF.

This clonotype was counted between two and nine times. J is TRBJ2-5 and V is TRBV27, with D perhaps matching TRBD2 (6 bases). Germline assignment: CDR1 MNHEY and CDR2 SMNVEV (reference sequence). Trimming cost V 10 bases and J 4 bases, with 10 bases left between them. The CDR3 runs 11 residues. The CDR3 region has the DNA TGTGCCACCGGGGGAGTAGAGACCCAGTACTTC. Translated: CATGGVETQYF.

This clonotype has at least ten counts. The rearrangement links TRBV11-2 to TRBJ2-4; maybe TRBD2 (5 bases). Germline CDR1 and CDR2: SGHAT and FQNNGV. This CDR3 has 15 amino acids. Trimming removed 5 bases at V and 0 bases at J, with 11 bases between. Written as DNA, the CDR3 is TGTGCCAGCAGCCCCCCCGGGATAGCCAAAAACATTCAGTACTTC. It encodes CASSPPGIAKNIQYF.

Ten or more counts support this clonotype. The rearrangement uses TRBV20-1 and TRBJ2-7; TRBD2 might be the D (6 bases). CDR1 is DFQATT, CDR2 SNEGSKA, per germline (reference sequence). Trimming left V 3 bases short and J 0 bases short, with 18 bases between. This CDR3 region has 16 residues. The CDR3: CSASGWGAGSSYEQYF. CDR3 coding DNA: TGCAGTGCTAGCGGCTGGGGAGCGGGTAGCTCCTACGAGCAGTACTTC.

This clonotype was observed many times. The CDR3 sequence is CASSPLTRENTGELFF. Written as DNA, the CDR3 is TGTGCCAGCAGCCCATTAACCAGGGAGAACACCGGGGAGCTGTTTTTT. V is TRBV7-8 and J is TRBJ2-2; a possible D gene is TRBD1 (5 bases). Per the germline V gene, CDR1 is SGHVS and CDR2 is FQNEAQ. The V end was cut by 5 bases, the J end by 1 base, with 14 bases between. This CDR3 region has 16 residues.

This clonotype was recorded many times. The chain is built from TRBV3-1 and TRBJ1-6; D gene uncertain. Germline loops: CDR1 LGHDT, CDR2 YNNKEL (reference sequence). This CDR3 region has 14 residues. V lost 9 bases and J lost 0, with 9 bases in between. The CDR3 DNA reads TGTGCCAGTGTAGCCAGCTCCTATAATTCACCCCTCCACTTT. Amino acids: CASVASSYNSPLHF.

This clonotype was recorded many times. This chain joins TRBV29-1 and TRBJ2-1; TRBD2 might be the D (6 bases). Germline CDR1 and CDR2: SQVTM and ANQGSEA. The length of the CDR3 is 14 residues. V shed 7 bases and J shed 0 bases, with 13 bases lying between them. The CDR3 is CSARMGGSYNEQFF. The CDR3 DNA is TGCAGCGCTCGAATGGGGGGCTCCTACAATGAGCAGTTCTTC.

This clonotype came up many times. The chain couples TRBV18 to TRBJ2-1; 13 bases map to TRBD2. Germline V CDR1 and CDR2: KGHSH, LQKENI. V dropped 2 bases and J dropped 10; count of bases not matched to a gene: 11. The CDR3 extends over 17 amino acids. CDR3 nucleotide sequence: TGTGCCAGCTCACCAGGGGAAGTAGGACTAGCGGGAGAGGAGCAGTTCTTC. Its translation: CASSPGEVGLAGEEQFF.

The chain couples TRBV6-5 to TRBJ2-1; 7 nucleotides agree with TRBD2. The CDR3 contains 13 residues. The V and J ends lost 8 bases and 5 bases, in that order; junction bases with no gene match: 6. The V gene's germline CDR1 is MNHEY and CDR2 SVGAGI. DNA for the CDR3: TGTGCCAGCGGGGGAGGGCCCCACAATGAGCAGTTCTTC. Translated, it gives CASGGGPHNEQFF.

This clonotype was seen a handful of times. V is TRBV7-3 and J is TRBJ1-5; D is uncertain. Trimming took 5 bases from V and 7 from J, leaving 15 bases between them. Germline values: CDR1 SGHTA, CDR2 FQGTGA. The CDR3 loop spans 14 amino acids. The CDR3 protein is CASSPITQRQPQHF. The CDR3 bases are TGTGCCAGCAGCCCGATCACACAGAGACAGCCCCAGCATTTT. Full variable domain (missing parts from reference TRBV7-3 and TRBJ1-5): GAGVSQTPSNKVTEKGKYVELRCDPISGHTALYWYRQSLGQGPEFLIYFQGTGAADDSGLPNDRFFAVRPEGSVSTLKIQRTERGDSAVYLCASSPITQRQPQHFGDGTRLSIL.

The chain couples TRBV6-6 to TRBJ2-2; TRBD1 matches at 9 bases. Germline V CDR1 and CDR2: MNHNY, SVGAGI (reference sequence). V dropped 6 bases and J dropped 4; count of bases not matched to a gene: 6. The CDR3 sequence is 15 residues long. The CDR3 nucleotides read TGTGCCAGCAGCCAGACAGGGGGATCCACCGGGGAGCTGTTTTTT. Amino acid sequence: CASSQTGGSTGELFF.

This sequence joins TRBV4-1 and TRBJ1-2; 9 bases are a match to TRBD1. The CDR3 length is 13 residues. Germline V lookup: CDR1 MGHRA, CDR2 YSYEKL. V trimming: 9 bases; J trimming: 6 bases; junction bases outside the gene matches: 8. The CDR3 nucleotides are TGCGCCAGTAAAAACAGGGGGCAGGATGGCTACACCTTC. It encodes CASKNRGQDGYTF.

As to this clonotype: The junction departs from germline at one end; a sequencing error may be responsible. The chain is built from TRBV2 and TRBJ2-7, with 8 bases fitting TRBD1. The CDR3 length is 15 residues. Germline assignment: CDR1 SNHLY and CDR2 FYNNEI. The CDR3 protein is CASREAQGVLYEQYF. CDR3 DNA: TGTGCCAGCAGAGAAGCACAGGGGGTCCTCTACGAGCAGTACTTC.

This clonotype was counted ten times or more. J is TRBJ2-5 and V is TRBV11-2; no reliable D call. This CDR3 comprises 16 residues. Germline V CDR1 and CDR2: SGHAT, FQNNGV. V shed 5 bases and J shed 1 base, with 17 bases lying between them. CDR3 bases: TGTGCCAGCAGCCCTATCTTCAGGAAGGGCCAAGAGACCCAGTACTTC. Protein sequence: CASSPIFRKGQETQYF.

V and J are TRBV5-5 and TRBJ1-3, with 8 bases lining up with TRBD1. The germline V gene has CDR1 SGHKS and CDR2 YYEKEE (reference sequence). This CDR3 is built from 18 residues. The J segment lost 8 bases and the V segment lost 0 bases, leaving 16 bases of the junction unmatched. This chain's CDR3 is CASSLGLFRGPKGDTIYF. The CDR3 nucleotides read TGTGCCAGCAGCTTGGGCCTCTTCAGGGGGCCGAAGGGGGACACCATATATTTT.